The 20 T cell receptor beta chains presented below share a single source sample, sequenced in a study of tumor-infiltrating lymphocytes in primary liver carcinoma. In addition to blood RNA drawn from unsorted whole blood, germline DNA was extracted. The input was about 490 ng total RNA; TCR beta cDNA was made from it with a constant-region primer. A slightly modified ARM-PCR protocol with three nested multiplex PCR rounds produced these TCR beta libraries. TRBV1-TRBV30 forward primers and a C-beta reverse primer were used in the first two PCR rounds, which each ran for ten to eleven cycles. A single record per CDR3 protein comes from TCRdb applying MiXCR to the multiplex PCR reads. Of 310,000 or so distinct CDR3 sequences listed, approximately 65% are singletons. Material: peripheral blood. These receptors were taken from a man in his forties with primary liver carcinoma and hepatitis B virus infection.

A note on this clonotype: The CDR3 does not close with the conserved phenylalanine or tryptophan, likely indicating a read error. This chain joins TRBV11-2 and TRBJ2-1, with 8 bases matching TRBD2. The J segment lost 3 bases and the V segment lost 7 bases, leaving 20 bases of the junction unmatched. The germline V gene encodes CDR1 SGHAT and CDR2 FQNNGV. This CDR3 has 19 amino acids. In DNA form, the CDR3 reads TGTGCCAGCAACTATCAAGGTCGGGTAGCGGGAAAGTTCTACAATGAGCAGTTCTTA. Translated, it gives CASNYQGRVAGKFYNEQFL.

This clonotype appeared a few times. The CDR3 does not close with the conserved phenylalanine or tryptophan, likely indicating a read error. The chain joins TRBV6-1 to TRBJ2-7, with 7 bases lining up with TRBD1. Germline V gives CDR1 MNHNS, CDR2 SASEGT. The CDR3 has 14 amino acids. V was pared by 6 bases and J by 5 bases, with 10 bases of the junction left unmatched. The CDR3 spells CASSPGTAKDEQYL. CDR3 nucleotides: TGTGCCAGCAGCCCCGGGACAGCGAAGGACGAGCAGTACTTA.

The chain is built from TRBV13 and TRBJ2-7, with a possible D match to TRBD1 (5 bases). The length of the CDR3 is 15 residues. The germline CDR1 and CDR2 sequences are PRHDT and FYEKMQ (reference sequence). V was cut by 6 bases and J by 1 base, with 16 bases left in between. CDR3 sequence: CASSLRRAGSYEQYF. The CDR3 bases are TGTGCCAGCAGTCTACGCAGGGCAGGATCCTACGAGCAGTACTTC.

With respect to this clonotype: The conserved phenylalanine or tryptophan is not found at the CDR3 terminus, so this likely reflects a read error. The chain uses TRBV11-2 and TRBJ2-7, with 10 bases aligning to TRBD2. Looked up from germline, CDR1 is SGHAT and CDR2 is FQNNGV. The CDR3 is 14 amino acids. The CDR3 region is CARSALAGDYEQYL. The DNA for the CDR3 is TGTGCCCGCAGCGCCCTAGCGGGAGACTACGAGCAGTACCTC.

Worth noting for this clonotype: Without the conserved terminal phenylalanine or tryptophan, this CDR3 likely stems from a read error. The V and J genes are TRBV11-2 and TRBJ2-3; a weak D match, TRBD2 (5 bases). This CDR3 is built from 14 residues. Germline loops: CDR1 SGHAT, CDR2 FQNNGV. The CDR3 DNA is TGTGCCAGTAGCTCCCGAGGGTGGACAGATACGCAGTATCTT. Translating gives CASSSRGWTDTQYL.

This clonotype was found many times. The V and J genes are TRBV10-3 and TRBJ2-1; D unclear. The CDR3 totals 11 residues. V lost 8 bases to trimming and J lost 10 bases, with 12 bases between them. Germline CDR1 is ENHRY and CDR2 is SYGVKD. CDR3 amino acids: CAIGLLGEQFF. In nucleotides, the CDR3 is TGTGCCATCGGGCTTCTGGGAGAGCAGTTCTTC.

Comment on this clonotype: This may stem from a read error, because a much larger clone lies one nucleotide away. CDR3 bases: TGCGCCAGCAACCAGGGTCCTGGGGGGAGCTATGGCTACACCTTC. Amino acid sequence: CASNQGPGGSYGYTF. V usage is TRBV4-1 and J usage is TRBJ1-2; D may be TRBD1 (5 bases). V lost 7 bases, J lost 4 bases, and 19 bases lay in between. Germline V gene sequence: CDR1 MGHRA, CDR2 YSYEKL. CDR3 length equals 15 residues.

Many counts were recorded for this clonotype. The J gene is TRBJ2-7, the V gene TRBV4-1, with 9 bases matching TRBD1. The CDR3 sequence is 15 residues long. The V gene end was trimmed by 4 bases and the J gene end by 7 bases; junction bases not matched to a gene: 11. Germline V CDR1 and CDR2: MGHRA, YSYEKL. The CDR3 sequence is CASSPGYGTGKEQYF. The CDR3 DNA reads as TGCGCCAGCAGCCCTGGCTACGGGACAGGGAAGGAGCAGTACTTC.

There are many counts of this clonotype. The chain has TRBV6-5 and TRBJ2-1; D is unresolved. Germline CDR1 and CDR2: MNHEY and SVGAGI. This CDR3 is built from 13 residues. Between the trimmed V and J ends, which lost 2 bases and 7 bases, there was a span of 9 bases. The CDR3 nucleotides read TGTGCCAGCAGTTACAGGTGGGGAAATGAGCAGTTCTTC. Amino acid sequence: CASSYRWGNEQFF.

Concerning this clonotype itself: Given a much more abundant clone one base away, this may be a read error. The chain uses TRBV29-1 and TRBJ2-5, with D possibly being TRBD2 (5 bases). In germline, CDR1 is SQVTM, CDR2 ANQGSEA. The CDR3 is 14 amino acids. This chain's CDR3 is CNVEADGIGETQYF. CDR3 sequence (DNA): TGCAACGTTGAAGCGGACGGGATTGGTGAGACCCAGTACTTC.

The V gene is TRBV11-2, the J gene TRBJ2-2; 7 nucleotides line up with TRBD1. The CDR3 sequence is 15 residues long. Germline CDR1 SGHAT, CDR2 FQNNGV. Losses at the gene ends were 2 bases for V and 1 base for J; bases not matched to a gene: 1. DNA of the CDR3: TGTGCCAGCAGCTTATGGGACAGGAACACCGGGGAGCTGTTTTTT. Protein sequence: CASSLWDRNTGELFF.

Concerning this clonotype itself: The junction does not match germline at one end; this may be a read error. The chain has TRBV4-3 and TRBJ2-7, with 12 nucleotides matching TRBD1. Germline CDR1 and CDR2: LGHNA and YSLEER. CDR3 size: 16 residues. CDR3 in DNA: TGCGCCAGCAGCCAAGCTCTCGGGACAGGGGGCTGCGAGCAGTATTTC. Residues: CASSQALGTGGCEQYF.

This chain connects TRBV6-5 to TRBJ2-5, with 7 bases lining up with TRBD1. J was trimmed by 4 bases and V by 5 bases; bases with no gene match: 10. CDR3 length: 15 amino acids. Germline loops: CDR1 MNHEY, CDR2 SVGAGI. CDR3 in amino acids: CASSKTGSLIETQYF. Written as DNA, the CDR3 is TGTGCCAGCAGTAAGACAGGGTCTTTGATAGAGACCCAGTACTTC.

The chain carries TRBV6-5 and TRBJ2-2; D gene ambiguous. Trimming shortened V by 4 bases and J by 7 bases, and 16 bases separated the two germline ends. CDR3 size: 15 residues. The germline CDR1 and CDR2 sequences are MNHEY and SVGAGI. The CDR3 region is CASSSGPVSIGELFF. The CDR3 bases are TGTGCCAGCAGTTCAGGCCCTGTTAGTATCGGGGAGCTGTTTTTT.

As for this clonotype: A junction end diverges from the germline sequence, so it may reflect a read error. The genes are TRBV11-2 and TRBJ2-7; possible D gene TRBD1, 6 bases. The CDR3 runs 16 residues. CDR1 is SGHAT and CDR2 is FQNNGV in the germline V gene. CDR3 DNA sequence: TGTGCTAGCAGCTTGCTGAGGCAGGGGCCACCCCACGAGCAGTACTTC. This codes for CASSLLRQGPPHEQYF.

In regard to this clonotype: A junction boundary mismatches the germline segment, possibly from a read error. The rearrangement uses TRBV6-2 or TRBV6-3 and TRBJ1-1; D gene uncertain. Per germline, CDR1 MNHEY and CDR2 SVGEGT. The CDR3 consists of 13 residues. The DNA for the CDR3 is TGTGCCAGCAGTTATGAGGGTTACACTGTAGCTTTCTTT. It translates to CASSYEGYTVAFF.

This clonotype was found a few times. The V gene is TRBV10-2, the J gene TRBJ2-3, with D uncertain. V lost 6 bases, J lost 1 base, and 8 bases lay in between. The CDR3 has 13 amino acids. The germline V gene encodes CDR1 WSHSY and CDR2 SAAADI. The DNA for the CDR3 is TGCGCCAGCAGGGACCCAGGCACAGATACGCAGTATTTT. Protein: CASRDPGTDTQYF.

Turning to this clonotype: A junction boundary mismatches the germline segment, possibly from a read error. The chain couples TRBV11-2 to TRBJ2-7; tentatively, D is TRBD1 or TRBD2 (6 bases each). There are 17 residues in the CDR3. Germline V gene sequence: CDR1 SGHAT, CDR2 FQNNGV. This CDR3 is CVSSPGEATLSSYEQYF. CDR3 in DNA: TGTGTCAGCAGCCCAGGGGAGGCAACCCTTAGCTCCTACGAGCAGTACTTC.

In its sample, this clonotype was seen a few times. The chain has TRBV14 and TRBJ2-6, with 7 nucleotides matching TRBD1. The CDR3 runs 20 residues. CDR1 is SGHDN, CDR2 FVKESK, per germline. V shed 1 base, J shed 0 bases, and the junction held 12 bases outside the gene matches. The CDR3 region has the DNA TGTGCCAGCAGCCAAGTTTTGGGAACAGGGGTGTTCTCTGGGGCCAACGTCCTGACTTTC. It encodes CASSQVLGTGVFSGANVLTF.

The V and J genes are TRBV12-3 or TRBV12-4 and TRBJ2-3; TRBD2 aligns across 8 bases. The CDR3 loop spans 18 amino acids. Unmatched junction bases numbered 13, after V lost 3 bases and J lost 2 bases. The CDR3 nucleotides are TGTGCCAGCAGTTTTTCGGGAAGAGTAGCGGGACTCACAGATACGCAGTATTTT. This translates into CASSFSGRVAGLTDTQYF.